The present entry profiles one T cell receptor beta chain with its context. The antigen is undetermined. With V trimmed by 0 bases and J by 7 bases, 5 bases remained unmatched. The CDR3 runs to 14 residues. The germline V gene has CDR1 SGHRS and CDR2 YFSETQ. The sample is drawn from a study of identical twins. Study-wide points: Invariant populations such as MAIT and iNKT cells could partly muddle zero-insertion analyses. In cord blood, abundant beta clonotypes had fewer insertions; memory showed no trend.

TCRdb reprocessed the 5' RACE reads with MiXCR, giving one entry per CDR3 protein. This repertoire shows roughly 350,000 distinct CDR3 sequences, about 12% found once; its top ten account for roughly 7.8%. These data were also filed under a second study, of yellow fever vaccine responses in identical twins.

The V gene is TRBV5-1, the J gene TRBJ2-7; 9 bases line up with TRBD1. The source of this sequence is a woman aged 18-30 years in good health. Material for sequencing was CD8+ T cells sorted from blood. The CDR3 is CASSLVGTGREQYF. The CDR3 region has the DNA TGCGCCAGCAGCTTGGTTGGGACAGGGCGGGAGCAGTACTTC.